The TCR beta chain under discussion was sequenced for a study of identical twins. Study-wide findings and caveats: Invariant T cells like MAIT and iNKT could partly confound the zero-insertion analyses.

Template switching supplied a universal primer site; unique molecular identifiers were carried on the cDNA. MiXCR, applied by TCRdb to the 5' RACE reads, yields one record per CDR3 protein. This sample has approximately 500,000 distinct CDR3 sequences, with approximately 24% found just once. V was clipped by 8 bases and J by 4 bases, with 8 bases between them. The CDR3 is made up of 11 amino acids. About this clonotype: Antigen: not known.

These data were also reused for a study on T cells expressing NK-cell markers. That source notes: An anti-gamma-delta TCR antibody was added in several experiments. It restricted sorting to alpha-beta TCR-expressing T cells. Whether expanded NKG2C-expressing T cell clones recognize HCMV is unknown.

This sequence was found in a woman aged 18 to 35 in good health. Input material: CD4+ T cells sorted from blood. The chain employs TRBV12-3 or TRBV12-4 and TRBJ1-1, with a weak D call TRBD1 (6 bases). CDR3 nucleotides: TGTGCCAGCCAGGGGATCACTGAAGCTTTCTTT. Protein product: CASQGITEAFF.